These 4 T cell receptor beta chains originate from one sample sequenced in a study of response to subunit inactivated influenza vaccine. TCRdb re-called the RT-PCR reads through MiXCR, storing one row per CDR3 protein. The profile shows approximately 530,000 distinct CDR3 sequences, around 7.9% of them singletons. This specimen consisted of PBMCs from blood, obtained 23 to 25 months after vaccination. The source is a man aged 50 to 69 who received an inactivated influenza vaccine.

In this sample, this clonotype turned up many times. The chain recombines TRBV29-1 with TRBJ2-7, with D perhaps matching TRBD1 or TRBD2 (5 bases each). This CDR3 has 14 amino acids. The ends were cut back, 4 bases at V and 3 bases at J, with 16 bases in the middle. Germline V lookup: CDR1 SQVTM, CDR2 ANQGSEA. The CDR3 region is CSVGIRGRDYEQYF. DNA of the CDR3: TGCAGCGTTGGGATCCGGGGACGGGACTACGAGCAGTACTTC.

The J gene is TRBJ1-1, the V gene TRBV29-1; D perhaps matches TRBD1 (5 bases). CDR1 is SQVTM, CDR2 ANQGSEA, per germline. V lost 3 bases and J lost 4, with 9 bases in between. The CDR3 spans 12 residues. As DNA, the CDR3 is TGCAGCGTTGATCTCGGGGCCACTGAAGCTTTCTTT. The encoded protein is CSVDLGATEAFF.

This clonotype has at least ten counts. The CDR3 is CASSVGGGETQYF. The CDR3 DNA reads TGTGCCAGCAGCGTAGGTGGCGGAGAGACCCAGTACTTC. V and J are TRBV9 and TRBJ2-5; D is unresolved. CDR1 SGDLS and CDR2 YYNGEE come from the germline V gene. This CDR3 spans 13 amino acids. The V gene lost 0 bases and the J gene lost 4 bases, with 7 bases spanning the gap.

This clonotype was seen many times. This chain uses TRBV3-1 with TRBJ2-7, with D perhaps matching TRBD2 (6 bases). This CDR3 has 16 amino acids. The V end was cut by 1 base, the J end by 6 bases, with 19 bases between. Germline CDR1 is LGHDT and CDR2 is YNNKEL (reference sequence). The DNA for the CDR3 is TGTGCCAGCAGCCAAGTACTCCCCTTCGGGGAGGCCGAGCAGTACTTC. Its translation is CASSQVLPFGEAEQYF.